These T cell receptor beta chains were read from a single sample in a study of blood T cell repertoires in COVID-19. Only in-frame clones appear in the TCRdb table, and some are missing; sequencing was by immunoSEQ multiplex PCR. The repertoire holds roughly 150,000 clones, with around four fifths as singletons. The sample taken for sequencing was peripheral blood. These receptors originate from a woman aged 80 or over with COVID-19, enrolled during active disease. Both conserved end residues are trimmed from each CDR3.

j_call v_call cdr3_aa
TRBJ1-1 TRBV7-9 ASSTRDRVPVDTEAF
TRBJ1-3 TRBV5-4 ASSFTGAGNTIY
TRBJ1-4 TRBV3-1/TRBV3-2 ASSQDEGVRLF
TRBJ1-2 TRBV2 ASSAEDSSHT
TRBJ1-5 TRBV3-1/TRBV3-2 ASSQDGAGMNQPQH
TRBJ1-6 TRBV20-1 SASANNSPLH
TRBJ1-1 TRBV5-4 ASSPRQGTNTEAF
TRBJ2-1 TRBV18 ASSPTADAYNEQF
TRBJ2-5 TRBV7-3 ASSPTGAGETQY
TRBJ2-7 TRBV6-2/TRBV6-3 ASSPLMAGWSYEQY
TRBJ1-1 TRBV5-1 ASSTGGSAEAF
TRBJ2-7 TRBV4-1 ASSQDNMGGEQY
TRBJ1-3 TRBV6-6 ASSAPQGFGNTIY
TRBJ1-4 TRBV5-1 ASSVQSPTNEKLF
TRBJ1-5 TRBV6-1 ASSEGRRINQPQH
TRBJ1-2 TRBV5-1 ASSLDRGGYT
TRBJ1-3 TRBV19 ASSIALRQQNFKAGNTIY
TRBJ2-3 TRBV19 ASGRQGTDTQY
TRBJ1-4 TRBV5-1 ASSLGGTGNEKLF
TRBJ1-2 TRBV27 ASTKQGANYGYT
TRBJ1-4 TRBV15 ATSREQGGEKLF
TRBJ2-7 TRBV5-1 ASSLSWPGNYEQY
TRBJ1-1 TRBV19 ASSIRMVRVNTEAF
TRBJ1-2 TRBV10-3 ATSPGVHGYT
TRBJ1-6 TRBV9 ASSVETVSSYNSPLH
TRBJ2-3 TRBV19 ASSIARGEGTQY
TRBJ2-1 TRBV29-1 SVGTSGYNEQF
TRBJ2-1 TRBV9 ASSADRVVGEQF
TRBJ1-3 TRBV28 ASSFSHLSSGNTIY
TRBJ1-6 TRBV14 ASSLTGGSSPLH
TRBJ2-5 TRBV3-1/TRBV3-2 ASSHRSSGGATGTQY
TRBJ1-1 TRBV4-1 ASSQLYRAGNTEAF
TRBJ2-7 TRBV5-1 ASRQAYGGEQY
TRBJ2-1 TRBV12-3/TRBV12-4 ASTLGTSVEQF
TRBJ2-7 TRBV3-1/TRBV3-2 ASSPRSIYEQY
TRBJ2-1 TRBV5-1 ASSDLRGIEQF
TRBJ1-2 TRBV11-2 ASSPLDRLGYT
TRBJ1-5 TRBV2 ASRGLFSNQPQH
TRBJ2-2 TRBV9 ASMEGNTGELF
TRBJ1-5 TRBV15 ATSRDVGEGNQPQH
TRBJ2-1 TRBV7-2 ASSLEGAVQF
TRBJ1-2 TRBV19 ASTLDRIGDGYT
TRBJ1-5 TRBV19 ASSILVEVSNQPQH
TRBJ2-7 TRBV10-3 ATRTSGETYEQY
TRBJ1-5 TRBV24-1 ATSDQDRGGNQPQH
TRBJ2-1 TRBV5-1 ASSLEASLGYNEQF
TRBJ2-1 TRBV4-2 ASSQRLAGVYNEQF
TRBJ2-1 TRBV19 ASSIRGRDNEQF
TRBJ1-5 TRBV28 ASSYPGGGEWGNQPQH
TRBJ1-2 TRBV6-5 ASRSSIRDGYT
TRBJ2-7 TRBV6-6 ASSYPAGYEQY
TRBJ2-2 TRBV7-9 ASSSHGRGNGELF
TRBJ2-6 TRBV5-4 ASSPTSLGRGAGANVLT
TRBJ2-1 TRBV5-1 ASSLGPPGLREQF
TRBJ1-6 TRBV5-1 ASSSDRGSSPLH